Listed here is a single T cell receptor gamma chain. This clone was seen repeatedly, ten times or more. Its antigen is not yet known. For this DNA, TCRdb reports the protein of a much larger clone, which diverges at residue 6, most likely from a read error; the protein presented here is translated directly from the DNA. The data are from a study of γδ T cells in repeated Plasmodium falciparum infection listed by TCRdb under 2021. With regard to the full study: In the natural-infection arm, Malian children exposed to intense seasonal malaria transmission were enrolled and compared against age and gender matched Australian children. Malian gammadelta TCR repertoires were analysed cross-sectionally during no-transmission periods and were analysed longitudinally across acute febrile malaria episodes. Samples from controlled-infection subjects were taken at baseline, just before selected infections, and 21 days after each infection. In the study, the shaping of the human gammadelta T cell repertoire by repeated Plasmodium falciparum infection was examined using natural infection in Mali and controlled human malaria infection. Four controlled human malaria infections were administered to roughly five malaria-naive U.S. adults over around 600 days by bites from P. falciparum NF54-infected Anopheles stephensi mosquitoes.

Overall study results and their limits: Repeated controlled infections appeared to drive waves of new clonotype selection in Vdelta2-negative, largely Vdelta1+, gammadelta TCR repertoires. Vdelta2-negative gammadelta TCR repertoires from Malian children appeared more clonally expanded, less diverse and less shared than those of Australian children. Analysis of inter-individual variability in gammadelta T cell responses was limited by the small size of the controlled-infection cohort. A highly stable polyclonal repertoire over time and infection, with many inter-individual overlapping TCRgamma sequences, was shown by Vgamma9/Vdelta2+ TCR repertoires. The Malian cohort was drawn from a small rural village made up mostly of one ethnic group, which limits generalizability.

CDR1 and CDR2 are drawn from the germline V gene (reference sequence): GITISATS, ISYDGTV. Its CDR3 holds 15 amino acids, cysteine through phenylalanine. The CDR3 DNA has 45 bases and is translated from base 1. For this chain, trimming is 2 bases at the V end and 3 bases at the J end, and the number of junction bases without a gene match is 10. Library generation was performed with multiplex PCR. The sequencing machine was an Illumina MiSeq. Every sorted gammadelta T cell sample had both its TCR gamma (TRG) and TCR delta (TRD) chains sequenced. On the study's bioinformatics: The repertoire analyses used clonotype tree plots, the accumulated frequency of the top 20 clonotypes, and diversity index (DI) and D75 metrics. TCRdb reanalyzed the public reads with the CATT caller, and identical DNA sequences were merged afterwards. V and J calls and clone size were set by TCRdb, not the authors. The sample records 25,000 to 35,000 gamma-chain clones, almost 1.5% of which are singletons. The ten largest make up 15% to 20% of the sample.

Vgamma9/Vdelta2+ and Vdelta2-negative gammadelta T cell populations were flow-sorted from peripheral blood mononuclear cells for bulk TCR repertoire analysis. The chain is encoded by TRGV9 joined to TRGJ1 or TRGJ2. TCRdb carries no J gene annotation; the J gene was assigned here by matching the DNA with germline. This sequence was found in a pool of human donors (malaria-infected and uninfected, not separated). Sequenced input: gamma-delta T cells from blood. CDR3 region: CALWEAHPFYYKKLF. Here is the DNA: TGTGCCTTGTGGGAGGCGCACCCCTTTTATTATAAGAAACTCTTT.